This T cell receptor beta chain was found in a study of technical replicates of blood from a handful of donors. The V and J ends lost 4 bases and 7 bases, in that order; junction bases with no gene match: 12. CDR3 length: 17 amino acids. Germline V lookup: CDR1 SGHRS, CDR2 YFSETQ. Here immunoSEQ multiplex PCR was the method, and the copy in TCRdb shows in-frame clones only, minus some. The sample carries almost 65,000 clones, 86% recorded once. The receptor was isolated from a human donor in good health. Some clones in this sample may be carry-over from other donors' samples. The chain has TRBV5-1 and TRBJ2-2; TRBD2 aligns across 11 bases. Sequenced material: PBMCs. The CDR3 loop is CASSPPGLAGGSGELFF. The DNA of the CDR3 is TGCGCCAGCAGCCCCCCTGGGCTAGCGGGAGGAAGCGGGGAGCTGTTTTTT.